The 5 T cell receptor beta chains below all came from one sample that was sequenced in a study of identical twins. TCRdb itself ran the 5' RACE reads through MiXCR, one entry per CDR3 protein. Of roughly 290,000 distinct CDR3 sequences in the sample, approximately 8.5% are singletons; the top ten hold less than 2.5%. The sample was also reused in another study, on yellow fever vaccine responses in identical twins.

The specimen sequenced was memory (CD45RO+) T cells sorted from blood. The receptors originated from a young woman in good health.

The chain combines TRBV15 with TRBJ2-3, with TRBD2 matching 11 bases. The junction had 11 bases not matched to a gene; V was cut back by 0 bases and J by 0 bases. From germline, CDR1 is LNHNV and CDR2 YYDKDF (reference sequence). This CDR3 is 20 amino acids long. CDR3 DNA: TGTGCCACCAGCAGAGAGATAAGGGGACTAGCGGCCGCTAGCACAGATACGCAGTATTTT. It yields the protein CATSREIRGLAAASTDTQYF.

There are many counts of this clonotype. The chain combines TRBV20-1 with TRBJ2-4; D is unclear. The CDR3 loop spans 15 amino acids. Germline CDR1 is DFQATT and CDR2 is SNEGSKA (reference sequence). Trimming pared 0 bases from V and 0 bases from J, leaving 9 bases between. CDR3 DNA sequence: TGCAGTGCTAGAGATCGCAGGCTAGCCAAAAACATTCAGTACTTC. Encoded protein: CSARDRRLAKNIQYF.

This clonotype was counted only a few times. The CDR3 DNA sequence: TGTGCCAGCAGCTTAGGGGAGGGCACATTCACAGATACGCAGTATTTT. Encoded protein: CASSLGEGTFTDTQYF. The chain has TRBV7-9 and TRBJ2-3, with 7 bases matching TRBD2. V shed 1 base and J 2 bases; nucleotides not matched to a gene: 6. Germline CDR1 is SEHNR and CDR2 is FQNEAQ (reference sequence). This CDR3 spans 16 amino acids.

This clonotype was detected a few times. The rearrangement joins TRBV15 to TRBJ2-3; possible D gene TRBD2, 6 bases. Trimming cost V 0 bases and J 7 bases, with 17 bases left between them. The CDR3 totals 16 residues. Germline values: CDR1 LNHNV, CDR2 YYDKDF (reference sequence). The CDR3 DNA sequence: TGTGCCACCAGCAGAGAAGGGGACTCGTTGGGGCATACGCAGTATTTT. Translated: CATSREGDSLGHTQYF.

The chain combines TRBV19 with TRBJ2-1; D gene unclear. Germline CDR1 reads LNHDA; CDR2 reads SQIVND (reference sequence). Trimming stripped 5 bases from V and 5 bases from J, with 13 bases between. This CDR3 comprises 14 residues. Written as DNA, the CDR3 is TGTGCCAGTAGTCCGCATCGGGCGGACAATGAGCAGTTCTTC. It encodes CASSPHRADNEQFF.